This T cell receptor (beta chain) was retrieved from a study of blood T cell repertoires in COVID-19. A single count supports this clone. V dropped 4 bases and J dropped 6; count of bases not matched to a gene: 7. The CDR3 spans 15 residues. Germline V gene data show CDR1 as SGHDT and CDR2 as YYEEEE. The table came from immunoSEQ multiplex PCR; TCRdb's copy has only in-frame clones and leaves some out. The repertoire consists of 130,000 to 150,000 clones, with roughly four fifths occurring once and the leading ten covering around 3.1%. The source of this sequence is an elderly woman with acute or convalescent COVID-19. Sequenced: peripheral blood. The rearrangement joins TRBV5-6 to TRBJ2-2; 9 positions match TRBD1. CDR3 amino acids: CASSGGTGRAGELFF. The CDR3 DNA sequence: TGTGCCAGCAGCGGTGGGACAGGGAGGGCCGGGGAGCTGTTTTTT. The entire variable domain, with the rest obtained from reference TRBV5-6 and TRBJ2-2, is as follows: DAGVTQSPTHLIKTRGQQVTLRCSPKSGHDTVSWYQQALGQGPQFIFQYYEEEERQRGNFPDRFSGHQFPNYSSELNVNALLLGDSALYLCASSGGTGRAGELFFGEGSRLTVL.